Sequencing of this T cell receptor beta chain was carried out in a study of blood T cells in healthy people across ages. Study results and limitations: Since the PBMCs were unsorted, naive and antigen-experienced cells could not be conclusively compared. From one million sequenced T cells, diversity estimates were lower bounds.

A second 7 to 11 cycle PCR used barcoded and J-beta primers. TCRdb used MiXCR to reprocess the 5' RACE reads, holding one entry per CDR3 protein. The sample yields 1.5 million to 2 million distinct CDR3 sequences, about 39% seen once. As for this clonotype: The antigen is undetermined.

J lost 3 bases, V lost 10 bases, and 6 bases had no gene match. Germline values: CDR1 MDHEN, CDR2 SYDVKM. The CDR3 loop spans 13 amino acids. Sequencing was performed on blood. The TCR sequence derives from a human donor in good health. J is TRBJ2-1 and V is TRBV28; TRBD1 matches 7 bases. CDR3 DNA: TGTGCCACCAGGACAGGCGGCTACAATGAGCAGTTCTTC. The encoded protein is CATRTGGYNEQFF.